A selection of T cell receptor beta chains follows, all from one sample in a study of blood T cell repertoires in COVID-19. TCRdb's table, derived via immunoSEQ multiplex PCR, lists solely in-frame clones and lacks some. The data show about 150,000 clones, about 81% seen once. The sample consisted of PBMCs or T cells enriched from blood (not recorded which). These receptors were taken from a man between 50 and 59 years old who had recovered from COVID-19. The CDR3 runs from the conserved cysteine through the conserved F or W. A D gene is named only where the DNA matches it firmly. Only part of the rows carry a size: once, few, many, or a class if the clone is expanded.

size,V,D,J,CDR3,DNA
-,TRBV5-4,TRBD1,TRBJ2-5,CASSLGGQGETQYF,TGTGCCAGCAGCTTGGGTGGACAGGGAGAGACCCAGTACTTC
-,TRBV18,TRBD1,TRBJ1-1,CASSPQGQGATEAFF,TGTGCCAGCTCACCACAGGGACAGGGGGCTACTGAAGCTTTCTTT
few,TRBV30,-,TRBJ2-1,CASIVRDYNEQFF,TGTGCCTCGATTGTGAGGGACTACAATGAGCAGTTCTTC
-,TRBV6-6,-,TRBJ1-1,CASSYSRTEAFF,TGTGCCAGCAGTTACTCGAGGACTGAAGCTTTCTTT
-,TRBV18,TRBD1,TRBJ1-1,CASSPNRGTEAFF,TGTGCCAGCTCACCAAACAGGGGCACTGAAGCTTTCTTT
once,TRBV4-3,-,TRBJ2-2,CASSVELAATGELFF,TGCGCCAGCAGCGTCGAACTAGCTGCCACCGGGGAGCTGTTTTTT
-,TRBV10-3,-,TRBJ2-5,CAISESRGGETQYF,TGTGCCATCAGTGAGTCGAGGGGAGGAGAGACCCAGTACTTC
once,TRBV19,TRBD1,TRBJ1-5,CASTEHRGGSNQPQHF,TGTGCCAGTACCGAACACAGGGGGGGGAGCAATCAGCCCCAGCATTTT
-,TRBV3-1/TRBV3-2,-,TRBJ1-6,CASSPPQGNSPLHF,TGTGCCAGCAGCCCACCCCAGGGAAATTCACCCCTCCACTTT
-,TRBV11-3,TRBD1,TRBJ2-2,CASSSQGAAGELFF,TGTGCCAGCAGCTCGCAGGGGGCCGCCGGGGAGCTGTTTTTT
-,TRBV5-4,TRBD1,TRBJ2-3,CASSTRTGIDTQYF,TGTGCCAGCAGTACGCGGACAGGAATAGATACGCAGTATTTT
few,TRBV29-1,-,TRBJ1-1,CSVAVQENTEAFF,TGCAGCGTCGCTGTACAGGAGAACACTGAAGCTTTCTTT
once,TRBV5-1,-,TRBJ1-1,CASSYAGVQNTEAFF,TGCGCCAGCAGCTACGCAGGGGTACAGAACACTGAAGCTTTCTTT
-,TRBV18,-,TRBJ1-6,CASSLRGTNSPLHF,TGTGCCAGCTCTCTCCGGGGGACCAATTCACCCCTCCACTTT
-,TRBV19,-,TRBJ2-1,CATRGGGEQFF,TGTGCCACCCGAGGGGGGGGTGAGCAGTTCTTC
-,TRBV11-2,TRBD1,TRBJ1-2,CASSPPVDRGRYGYTF,TGTGCCAGCAGCCCCCCGGTGGACAGGGGGCGATATGGCTACACCTTC
few,TRBV19,TRBD1,TRBJ1-3,CASSSGTAGNTIYF,TGTGCCAGTAGTTCCGGGACAGCTGGAAACACCATATATTTT
-,TRBV5-1,TRBD1,TRBJ1-6,CASSEKGQGGSPLHF,TGCGCCAGCAGCGAAAAAGGACAGGGGGGTTCACCCCTCCACTTT
-,TRBV7-9,TRBD1,TRBJ2-1,CASSSPHPDRVHNEQFF,TGTGCCAGCAGCTCTCCGCACCCAGACAGGGTTCACAATGAGCAGTTCTTC
-,TRBV3-1/TRBV3-2,TRBD2,TRBJ2-1,CASSQAGGSYNEQFF,TGTGCCAGCAGCCAAGCGGGGGGGTCTTACAATGAGCAGTTCTTC
-,TRBV6-5,-,TRBJ1-5,CASSPDGSNQPQHF,TGTGCCAGCAGCCCCGACGGGTCCAATCAGCCCCAGCATTTT
-,TRBV7-2,-,TRBJ1-2,CASSLDRRKEGYTF,TGTGCCAGCAGCTTAGATCGCCGAAAAGAGGGCTACACCTTC
-,TRBV3-1/TRBV3-2,-,TRBJ1-2,CASSQGIGQYYGYTF,TGTGCCAGCAGCCAAGGCATCGGACAGTACTATGGCTACACCTTC
-,TRBV30,TRBD1,TRBJ1-6,CAWSPPGQGYNSPLHF,TGTGCCTGGAGTCCACCGGGACAGGGGTACAATTCACCCCTCCACTTT
-,TRBV18,-,TRBJ2-1,CASSPFKALQYNEQFF,TGTGCCAGCTCACCATTCAAAGCCCTCCAATACAATGAGCAGTTCTTC
-,TRBV7-8,TRBD2,TRBJ2-7,CASSLVGTGGGFYEQYF,TGTGCCAGCAGCTTAGTTGGAACCGGGGGGGGGTTCTACGAGCAGTACTTC
-,TRBV7-2,-,TRBJ1-1,CASSLVGGRNTEAFF,TGTGCCAGCAGCTTAGTCGGGGGTCGGAACACTGAAGCTTTCTTT
-,TRBV6-4,TRBD2,TRBJ2-3,CASSVTSGGADTQYF,TGTGCCAGCAGTGTGACTAGCGGGGGTGCAGATACGCAGTATTTT
once,TRBV12-3/TRBV12-4,TRBD1,TRBJ1-1,CASSQGQGRAFF,TGTGCCAGCAGTCAGGGACAGGGGCGAGCTTTCTTT
once,TRBV19,-,TRBJ1-5,CASSKTASNQPQHF,TGTGCCAGTAGTAAAACAGCTAGCAATCAGCCCCAGCATTTT
-,TRBV5-5,-,TRBJ1-2,CASSLQPGGAISYTF,TGTGCCAGCAGCTTACAACCCGGAGGGGCCATATCCTACACCTTC
-,TRBV5-4,-,TRBJ1-4,CASSLDSDNEKLFF,TGTGCCAGCAGCCTTGACAGTGATAATGAAAAACTGTTTTTT
once,TRBV6-5,TRBD1,TRBJ1-1,CASKTDRGNTEAFF,TGTGCCAGCAAAACGGACAGGGGGAACACTGAAGCTTTCTTT
once,TRBV19,-,TRBJ1-1,CASSSGGQMKEAFF,TGTGCCAGTAGTAGCGGAGGACAGATGAAGGAAGCTTTCTTT
-,TRBV4-1,TRBD2,TRBJ2-1,CASSPGLAGENEQFF,TGCGCCAGCAGCCCTGGGCTAGCGGGGGAAAATGAGCAGTTCTTC
-,TRBV7-8,-,TRBJ1-2,CASSLGQDYGYTF,TGTGCCAGCAGCTTAGGGCAGGATTATGGCTACACCTTC
-,TRBV15,TRBD2,TRBJ2-1,CATSRDLAGSIEQFF,TGTGCCACCAGCAGAGATTTAGCGGGGAGTATTGAGCAGTTCTTC